This TCR beta chain was identified during a study of T-cell memory formation after mild COVID-19. Study-wide results and caveats: Pre-infection memory harbored some responding clones, suggesting cross-reactive memory joined.

TCRdb fed the 5' RACE reads into MiXCR, producing one record per CDR3 protein. The sample lists about 200,000 distinct CDR3 sequences, over 7.5% seen once, with 3% to 4.5% in the top ten. About this clonotype: Antigen: not known.

Sample: PBMCs or a T cell subset sorted from them (not recorded which). The receptor's source is a man aged 18 to 29 who had mild COVID-19 (a few samples of this study predate the infection). Cell type and time point are not known.

The DNA of the CDR3 is TGTGCCAGCAGTTCTCCAGGTAGCACAGATACGCAGTATTTT. Translated: CASSSPGSTDTQYF. The V call is TRBV6-6, the J call TRBJ2-3, with no clear D. CDR1 and CDR2 (germline): MNHNY, SVGAGI (reference sequence). CDR3 length equals 14 residues. The V end lost 4 bases, the J end lost 0 bases, and 8 bases lay between the germline ends.